This TCR beta chain was captured in a study of human thymus T cells. General study findings and limits: Blood and thymic repertoires both appeared biased in V and J gene usage.

The protocol was immunoSEQ multiplex PCR, while the TCRdb copy is restricted to in-frame clones and leaves out a portion. The sample comprises some 40,000 clones, nearly 95% of which are singletons, and more than 0.1% rests with the top ten. Half of the eight donors gave roughly 0.5-1 mL blood during surgery. The CDR3 covers 15 residues. V was trimmed by 1 base and J by 2 bases, leaving 10 bases between them. Germline lookup yields CDR1 MGHDK and CDR2 SYGVNS. As regards this clone: Antigen unknown.

The V call is TRBV25-1, the J call TRBJ2-3; weak D call: TRBD1 (5 bases). The material sequenced was blood. The source of this sequence is a boy less than two years old with a congenital heart defect but otherwise immunologically healthy. The CDR3: CASSEFQGPTDTQYF. The CDR3 DNA reads TGTGCCAGCAGTGAATTTCAGGGCCCCACAGATACGCAGTATTTT.